This TCR beta chain was found in a study of PD-1 blockade in mismatch repair-deficient tumors. TCRs were sequenced from three patients responding to pembrolizumab. Assay: immunoSEQ multiplex PCR; the TCRdb copy retains only in-frame clones and omits some. The table has some 120,000 clones, almost 90% seen once. As to this clone: The antigen remains unidentified.

Broader study findings: Tumor-resident clones, often undetectable pretreatment in blood, expanded then contracted after pembrolizumab.

V was clipped by 6 bases and J by 4 bases, with 10 bases between them. This CDR3 has 11 residues. Per the germline V gene, CDR1 is DFQATT and CDR2 is SNEGSKA (reference sequence). Material: peripheral blood, obtained approximately 70 weeks after starting pembrolizumab. The V call is TRBV20-1, the J call TRBJ2-7, with D possibly being TRBD1 (5 bases). This clonotype originated in an adult with mismatch repair-deficient cancer. This CDR3 is CSARTLYEQYF. The DNA of the CDR3 is TGCAGTGCCCGGACACTGTACGAGCAGTACTTC.